Listed here are 17 T cell receptor beta chains from one sample, sequenced in a study of patients and donors after allogeneic stem cell transplantation. TCRdb independently ran MiXCR on the RT-PCR reads; one entry per CDR3 protein. The sample lists roughly 200,000 distinct CDR3 sequences; around 40% were seen once. Specimen: blood, either unsorted or a sorted T cell fraction (not recorded which). Receptor source: a human donor who was either an allogeneic HSCT recipient or a stem cell or donor lymphocyte infusion donor (not recorded which). It is not recorded whose cells these are; they may come from a transplant donor.

The CDR3 spells CASNLRRQGGFYF. CDR3 coding DNA: TGTGCCAGCAATTTACGTAGACAGGGAGGCTTCTACTTC. The chain carries TRBV6-2 or TRBV6-3 and TRBJ2-7; TRBD1 is a possible D gene (7 bases). Trimming pared 7 bases from V and 13 bases from J, leaving 23 bases between. Per germline, CDR1 MNHEY and CDR2 SVGEGT. This CDR3 comprises 13 residues.

The V call is TRBV9, the J call TRBJ2-3, with D tentatively TRBD2 (6 bases). The CDR3 length is 17 residues. Germline lookup yields CDR1 SGDLS and CDR2 YYNGEE. The V gene lost 1 base and the J gene lost 0 bases, with 15 bases spanning the gap. CDR3 sequence (DNA): TGTGCCAGCAGCGTATTACAGTGGGGGGATAGCACAGATACGCAGTATTTT. Encoded protein: CASSVLQWGDSTDTQYF.

The genes are TRBV7-9 and TRBJ2-7; unclear D gene. V lost 5 bases and J 9 bases, leaving 14 bases between the germline ends. The V gene's germline CDR1 is SEHNR and CDR2 FQNEAQ (reference sequence). The length of the CDR3 is 12 residues. CDR3 region: CASSPRSARQYF. For the CDR3, the DNA is TGTGCCAGCAGCCCACGATCGGCCCGGCAGTACTTC.

This rearrangement joins TRBV6-5 to TRBJ2-7; the D call may be TRBD1 or TRBD2 (5 bases each). Germline V gene data show CDR1 as MNHEY and CDR2 as SVGAGI. This CDR3 is 13 amino acids long. V was shortened by 5 bases and J by 5 bases, with 13 bases between the two germline ends. The CDR3 reads CASSLGESNEQYF. The CDR3 DNA reads TGTGCCAGCAGTCTAGGGGAGTCCAACGAGCAGTACTTC.

V gene TRBV13 combines with J gene TRBJ2-7; D remains ambiguous. Looked up from germline, CDR1 is PRHDT and CDR2 is FYEKMQ (reference sequence). The length of the CDR3 is 14 residues. Trimming removed 5 bases at V and 0 bases at J, with 11 bases between. DNA of the CDR3: TGTGCCAGCAGCCTCGGACCGTTCTCCTACGAGCAGTACTTC. Its translation is CASSLGPFSYEQYF.

The chain has TRBV5-5 and TRBJ2-2; D perhaps matches TRBD2 (6 bases). V was pared by 4 bases and J by 5 bases, with 15 bases between. This CDR3 is built from 15 residues. CDR1 is SGHKS and CDR2 is YYEKEE in the germline V gene (reference sequence). CDR3 amino acids: CASSLEGRATGELFF. CDR3 DNA: TGTGCCAGCAGCCTGGAGGGTAGGGCTACCGGGGAGCTGTTTTTT. Together with reference TRBV5-5 and TRBJ2-2, the CDR3 gives the full variable domain: DAGVTQSPTHLIKTRGQQVTLRCSPISGHKSVSWYQQVLGQGPQFIFQYYEKEERGRGNFPDRFSARQFPNYSSELNVNALLLGDSALYLCASSLEGRATGELFFGEGSRLTVL.

This clonotype was detected only a few times. V usage is TRBV12-3 or TRBV12-4 and J usage is TRBJ1-2; D is unresolved. V lost 3 bases and J lost 7, with 9 bases in between. The CDR3 spans 12 residues. The DNA for the CDR3 is TGTGCCAGCAGTTTCAGTAGACTTGGCTACACCTTC. This sequence encodes CASSFSRLGYTF.

The chain is built from TRBV28 and TRBJ2-7; the D gene is possibly TRBD1 (5 bases). Trimming shortened V by 2 bases and J by 2 bases, and 16 bases separated the two germline ends. The CDR3 is 16 residues long. The germline V gene encodes CDR1 MDHEN and CDR2 SYDVKM. CDR3 sequence reads: CASSLLKGYPPYEQYF. DNA for the CDR3: TGTGCCAGCAGTTTACTAAAGGGGTACCCTCCCTACGAGCAGTACTTC.

Worth noting for this clonotype: The junction differs from germline at one of its ends, possibly a read error. The J gene is TRBJ1-4, the V gene TRBV2; D remains ambiguous. Germline loops: CDR1 SNHLY, CDR2 FYNNEI. The CDR3 consists of 15 residues. The CDR3 protein is CASRTVTSPNEKLFF. The CDR3 bases are TGTGCCAGCAGAACCGTGACCAGCCCTAACGAAAAACTGTTTTTT.

V is TRBV10-3 and J is TRBJ2-1; no reliable D call. Germline V lookup: CDR1 ENHRY, CDR2 SYGVKD. V gave up 6 bases and J gave up 9 bases, with 9 bases separating them. The CDR3 consists of 11 residues. The chain's CDR3 is CAISLNTEQFF. CDR3 sequence (DNA): TGTGCCATCAGCCTGAACACTGAGCAGTTCTTC.

This clonotype was picked up a small number of times. V is TRBV29-1 and J is TRBJ1-1, with no clear D. Trimming took 4 bases from V and 1 from J, leaving 7 bases between them. Per the germline V gene, CDR1 is SQVTM and CDR2 is ANQGSEA. The CDR3 consists of 12 residues. The CDR3 here is CSVAPKNTEAFF. CDR3 DNA sequence: TGCAGCGTTGCTCCAAAGAACACTGAAGCTTTCTTT. Filled out from reference TRBV29-1 and TRBJ1-1, the complete variable domain reads SAVISQKPSRDICQRGTSLTIQCQVDSQVTMMFWYRQQPGQSLTLIATANQGSEATYESGFVIDKFPISRPNLTFSTLTVSNMSPEDSSIYLCSVAPKNTEAFFGQGTRLTVV.

V usage is TRBV10-3 and J usage is TRBJ2-7, with a weak D call TRBD2 (6 bases). Germline lookup yields CDR1 ENHRY and CDR2 SYGVKD. CDR3 length equals 15 residues. V was clipped by 4 bases and J by 7 bases, with 20 bases between them. The CDR3 loop is CAISVEMAGRGEQYF. CDR3 DNA: TGTGCCATCAGTGTAGAGATGGCGGGGCGGGGTGAGCAGTACTTC.

This CDR3 is CASRKGQISGNTIYF. The CDR3 coding sequence is TGTGCCAGCAGGAAGGGACAGATCTCTGGAAACACCATATATTTT. V gene TRBV21-1 combines with J gene TRBJ1-3. TRBV21-1 is a listed pseudogene. The CDR3 runs to 15 residues.

The V and J genes are TRBV27 and TRBJ1-2, with 9 bases fitting TRBD1. Germline V gives CDR1 MNHEY, CDR2 SMNVEV (reference sequence). V gave up 4 bases and J gave up 4 bases; unmatched junction bases: 7. The CDR3 runs 15 residues. The CDR3 region is CASSSPGQGIYGYTF. For the CDR3, the DNA is TGTGCCAGCAGTTCCCCGGGACAGGGAATCTATGGCTACACCTTC.

This chain connects TRBV4-3 to TRBJ2-3; TRBD2 is a possible D gene (6 bases). The germline V gene encodes CDR1 LGHNA and CDR2 YSLEER. Trimming stripped 3 bases from V and 1 base from J, with 11 bases between. The CDR3 totals 15 residues. CDR3 DNA sequence: TGCGCCAGCAGCCAGAGTGGGACTCGCACAGATACGCAGTATTTT. Its translation: CASSQSGTRTDTQYF.

The V and J genes are TRBV15 and TRBJ2-7, with 8 bases that match TRBD1. The CDR3 covers 17 residues. Germline CDR1 LNHNV, CDR2 YYDKDF (reference sequence). The V gene end was trimmed by 1 base and the J gene end by 0 bases; junction bases not matched to a gene: 8. DNA of the CDR3: TGTGCCACCAGCAGAGTCCGGGGACAGGCGGGCTCCTACGAGCAGTACTTC. The encoded protein is CATSRVRGQAGSYEQYF.

The chain carries TRBV4-1 and TRBJ1-6; D gene uncertain. The germline gives CDR1 MGHRA, CDR2 YSYEKL. The CDR3 extends over 16 amino acids. Trimming removed 1 base from V and 1 base from J, with 8 bases in between. The CDR3 DNA is TGCGCCAGCAGCCAAGGGGTAGTATCCTATAATTCACCCCTCCACTTT. Amino acids: CASSQGVVSYNSPLHF.